This T cell receptor (beta chain) was documented in a study of T cells in Graves' hyperthyroidism and ophthalmopathy (dated by TCRdb to about 2019). A note on the overall study: Peripheral blood was sampled at the time of initial diagnosis, prior to any treatment. Following sampling, methimazole starting at 30 mg daily was given to hyperthyroidism patients, and high-dose intravenous methylprednisolone was given to ophthalmopathy patients. The 75 to 100 discovery patients were divided at random into training and test sets in a 7:3 ratio. The study also compared thyroid tissue and blood T-cell repertoires from five or six Graves' hyperthyroidism patients. Prospective prediction of ophthalmopathy was tested in an independent validation cohort consisting of some 19 hyperthyroidism patients and about 17 patients who later progressed to ophthalmopathy. TCR V-J signatures able to tell the groups apart were searched for in a discovery cohort of 100 patients, of whom more than 40 had Graves' ophthalmopathy and roughly 59 had stable Graves' hyperthyroidism. TCR Vbeta CDR3 sequencing of some 140 peripheral blood samples (approximately 44 ophthalmopathy, 75 or so hyperthyroidism and approximately 17 progressor patients) is reported in the paper.

This clonotype was seen more than once but under ten times. What antigen it recognizes has not been identified. Base quality data are lacking; no much larger clone is found one base away. V was cut back by 5 bases and J by 5 bases, leaving a gap of 11 bases between them. Based on the germline V gene, the CDR1 and CDR2 sequences are SGHRS and YFSETQ. The CDR3 sequence holds 14 residues, the cysteine and phenylalanine included. The only DNA kept is the CDR3, 42 bases in frame from the first base. Here is what the overall study found, with its caveats: In validation, the model predicted progression to ophthalmopathy a median of approximately 6.6 months before onset, with approximately 71% sensitivity and 72.22% specificity. Most expanded thyroid clonotypes (frequency above 0.001) were also detected in blood, a finding suggesting that blood repertoires may reflect thyroid immune responses. Ophthalmopathy was separated from stable hyperthyroidism by a 13 V-J signature model, with over 85% sensitivity and 81% to 82% specificity obtained in cross-validation and 80%/75% obtained in testing. No statistical method was used to fix the sample size in advance, and group allocation was not hidden from the investigators.

The TCR beta CDR3 regions were amplified from RNA transcripts. The TCR CDR3 was subjected to a first round of RT-PCR using the HTBI primer set and the Qiagen OneStep RT-PCR kit. A second multiplex PCR round built the libraries, followed by size selection and purification. Paired-end sequencing of the libraries was performed with 100 bp reads on an Illumina HiSeq2000. Regarding the original processing steps: Raw data were processed with SOAPnuke, discarding reads with adapters, uncalled bases, mean Phred below 15, or no exact constant-primer or identifier match. COPE v1.2.5 was used to merge high-quality paired reads, and clonotypes were defined as unique nucleotide sequences. MiTCR v1.1 was used to align clonotypes to the IMGT TRBV, TRBD and TRBJ reference segments. The analysis was restricted to V-J combinations with a frequency above 0.0001, which together covered roughly 99% of the repertoires. A TCS score was defined as the ratio between F50 (clonal expansion) and ExV (chaos), using BLOSUM62-based TCRdist between CDR3 peptides within each V-J. Welch's t-statistics and random forest reduced 514 V-J features to 10 to 15, which were used in a naive Bayes classifier (R e1071). The similarity between thyroid and blood repertoires was quantified using the Morisita-Horn index. TCRdb passed the public sequencing reads through fastp at Q25 and MiXCR, retaining productive beta sequences. Identical CDR3 protein sequences are pooled into one entry, listed with their most common genes and DNA. These V and J calls rely on TCRdb rather than the paper's analysis. This sample is represented by about 840,000 distinct CDR3 sequences; around 38% of them were singletons. The biggest ten clones account for approximately 10% of the sample.

A patient counted as having stable Graves' hyperthyroidism if no progression to ophthalmopathy occurred over 18 months of follow-up. Hyperthyroidism patients were newly diagnosed, with disease duration under 2 months, and aged 18 to 65 years. The study excluded patients with uncontrolled infections, other autoimmune diseases, pregnancy or lactation. Diagnoses were established on the basis of clinical symptoms, serum thyroxine and TRAb, thyroid ultrasound, and orbital computed tomography. Ficoll-Paque density gradient centrifugation was used to isolate PBMCs from approximately 10 ml of fresh peripheral blood. Total RNA was extracted with Trizol reagent, and quality was checked on an Agilent 2100 Bioanalyzer.

The chain is encoded by TRBV5-1 joined to TRBJ1-6; the D region possibly corresponds to TRBD1 (5 bases align). This TCR was sampled from a man in his late teens or twenties with Graves' hyperthyroidism. The sample consisted of blood. The CDR3 corresponds to CASSKGINNSPLHF. In nucleotides, the sequence is TGCGCCAGCAGTAAGGGGATTAATAATTCACCCCTCCACTTT. Joined to the reference TRBV5-1 and TRBJ1-6 proteins, this CDR3 gives the full variable domain: KAGVTQTPRYLIKTRGQQVTLSCSPISGHRSVSWYQQTPGQGLQFLFEYFSETQRNKGNFPGRFSGRQFSNSRSEMNVSTLELGDSALYLCASSKGINNSPLHFGNGTRLTVT.